Here is one T cell receptor beta chain with its context. The antigen it recognizes is unknown. No base quality values were provided; no much bigger clone lies one nucleotide off. The donors were healthy, HIV-negative adults with no recently reported acute infections or vaccinations. All donors were Caucasian adults living in Nashville, Tennessee, USA. For unsorted samples, some 100 million PBMCs were counted and genomic DNA was extracted with the QIAamp DNA Blood Mini kit. After blood collection by leukapheresis, PBMCs were isolated using Ficoll-Histopaque density gradient centrifugation and then cryopreserved in the vapor phase of liquid nitrogen. From the germline V gene, CDR1 is MDHEN and CDR2 is SYDVKM. The CDR3 starts with the cysteine, ends with the phenylalanine, and has 14 residues. Only CDR3 DNA remains: 42 bases, in frame from the first base. The junction carries 16 bases between V and J, which are trimmed by 6 bases and 4 bases respectively.

These data are taken from a study of shared clonotypes between healthy human individuals (dated by TCRdb to the early 2020s). Regarding the research as a whole: Three men and a couple of women, aged 18 to 49 years, made up the cohort. To increase sequencing depth and limit assay-specific biases, different laboratories used diverse techniques to prepare libraries and sequence TCR repertoires. To estimate repertoire size and how much clonotypes are shared between individuals, the study performed deep sequencing of blood TCR repertoires from about 5 healthy adults. Each donor's leukapheresis produced roughly between about 0.8 and 10 billion PBMCs.

What the study reported, not specific to this receptor: Pairwise subsampling led to the expectation that sequencing depth would affect the degree of clonotype sharing among donors. Because the study included a small number of donors, the genetic and exposure-history diversity represented was limited. Only blood was sampled, and tissue TCR repertoires likely differ from those in blood.

Using the deep immunoSEQ assay, TCR CDR3 regions were amplified from genomic DNA by multiplex PCR. Extracted genomic DNA from each cell subset was distributed evenly across all wells of several immunoSEQ 96-well plates, and each plate was treated as a replicate. For unsorted PBMC, 300 ng of genomic DNA, equivalent to 25,000 to 35,000 T cell genomes, went into each replicate PCR. Unsorted PBMC genomic DNA was sequenced across ten immunoSEQ deep assay plates. The purified libraries were quantified using a Qubit 3.0 fluorometer, sized with a Bioanalyzer 2100, and then quantified again using the KAPA Library Quantification kit. Each immunoSEQ 96-well plate was sequenced on its own single-read 150-cycle Illumina NextSeq 550 flow cell. Regarding the original processing steps: The immunoSEQ output contained only junctional sequences without quality scores, so filtering could not match that applied to full-length reads. Sequences were annotated with PyIR, a Python wrapper for IgBLAST v1.9, using IMGT germline references to assign V/J genes and CDR3. Reads were removed for weak V/J assignments (E-value above 1e-6), missing CDR3, stop codons, out-of-frame junctions, or ambiguous translated residues. V3J clonotypes were defined by identical inferred V gene, J gene, and CDR3 amino acid sequence. The percentage overlap between two repertoires was calculated by dividing the number of shared unique clonotypes by the size of the smaller repertoire. Repertoire richness was assessed with RTK rarefaction, the Chao1 estimator, and Recon v2.1 estimates of unobserved clonotypes. The table comes from immuneACCESS by way of TCRdb, which keeps in-frame sequences with V and J called. Part of the clones is missing from these tables; in studies checked, under half for an unresolved V gene and the rest for unknown reasons. The DNA was the basis for D and trimming; V, J and clone size are from that table. The sample table contains roughly 490,000 clones; only one count was recorded for approximately 80% of them. 10% to 15% of the sample is taken by the ten largest.

The receptor chain draws on TRBV28 and TRBJ2-7, with TRBD1 perhaps the D gene, on 6 matching bases. The TCR originated in a woman aged 35 to 49 in good health. Some clones in this sample may be carry-over from other donors' samples. The sequenced sample was PBMCs. In nucleotides, the sequence is TGTGCCAGCAGCGATACCGGGACACAGTACGAGCAGTACTTC. This translates into CASSDTGTQYEQYF.